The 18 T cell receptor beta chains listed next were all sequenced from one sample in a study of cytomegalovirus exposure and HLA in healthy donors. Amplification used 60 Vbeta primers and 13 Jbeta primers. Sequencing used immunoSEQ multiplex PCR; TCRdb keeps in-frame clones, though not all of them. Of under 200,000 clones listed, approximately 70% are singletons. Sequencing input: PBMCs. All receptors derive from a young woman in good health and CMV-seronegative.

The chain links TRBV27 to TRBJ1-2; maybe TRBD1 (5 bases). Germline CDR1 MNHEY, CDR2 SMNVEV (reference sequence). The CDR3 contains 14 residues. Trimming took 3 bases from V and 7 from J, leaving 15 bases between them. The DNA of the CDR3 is TGTGCCAGCAGTTTGTCAGGGAATCCTGGTGGCTACACCTTC. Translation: CASSLSGNPGGYTF.

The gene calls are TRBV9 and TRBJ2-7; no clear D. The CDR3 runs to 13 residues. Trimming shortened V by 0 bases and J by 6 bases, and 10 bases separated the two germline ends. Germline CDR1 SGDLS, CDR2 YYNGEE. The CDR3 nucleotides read TGTGCCAGCAGCGTAGAACTGCGTAGCGAGCAGTACTTC. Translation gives CASSVELRSEQYF.

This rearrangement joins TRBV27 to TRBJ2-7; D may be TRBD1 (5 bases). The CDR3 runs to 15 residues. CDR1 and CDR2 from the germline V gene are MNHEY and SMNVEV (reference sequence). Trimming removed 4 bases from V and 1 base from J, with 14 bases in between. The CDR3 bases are TGTGCCAGCAGTTCTACAGGACATGCGTCCTACGAGCAGTACTTC. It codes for CASSSTGHASYEQYF.

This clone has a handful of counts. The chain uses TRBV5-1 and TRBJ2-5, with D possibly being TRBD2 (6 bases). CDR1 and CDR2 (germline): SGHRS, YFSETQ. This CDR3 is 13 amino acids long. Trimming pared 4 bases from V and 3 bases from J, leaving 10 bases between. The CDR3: CASSPPGEETQYF. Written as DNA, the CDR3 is TGCGCCAGCAGCCCTCCGGGGGAAGAGACCCAGTACTTC.

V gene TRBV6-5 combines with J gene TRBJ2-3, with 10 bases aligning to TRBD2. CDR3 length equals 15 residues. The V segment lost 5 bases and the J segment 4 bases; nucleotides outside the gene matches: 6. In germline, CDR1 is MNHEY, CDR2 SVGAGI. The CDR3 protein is CASSSLAGAPDTQYF. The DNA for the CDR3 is TGTGCCAGCAGTAGTCTAGCGGGGGCCCCAGATACGCAGTATTTT.

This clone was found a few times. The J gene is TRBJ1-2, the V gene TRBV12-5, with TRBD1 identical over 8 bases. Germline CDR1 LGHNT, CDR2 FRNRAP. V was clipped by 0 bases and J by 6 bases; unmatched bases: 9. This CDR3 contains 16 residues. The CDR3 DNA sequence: TGTGCTAGTGGTTTGGTGAAGGCAGGGGGCGCGGATGGCTACACCTTC. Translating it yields CASGLVKAGGADGYTF.

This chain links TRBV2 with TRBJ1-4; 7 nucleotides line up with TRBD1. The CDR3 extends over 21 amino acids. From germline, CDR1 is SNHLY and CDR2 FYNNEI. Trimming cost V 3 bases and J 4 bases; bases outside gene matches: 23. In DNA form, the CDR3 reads TGTGCCAGCAGTGACCCTACTCGACAGGGTGGTAATACGGATCTTAATGAAAAACTGTTTTTT. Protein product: CASSDPTRQGGNTDLNEKLFF.

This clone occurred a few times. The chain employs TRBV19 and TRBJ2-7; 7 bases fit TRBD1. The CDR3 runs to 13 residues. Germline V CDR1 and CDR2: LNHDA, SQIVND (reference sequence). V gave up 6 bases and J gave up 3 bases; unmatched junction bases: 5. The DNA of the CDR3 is TGTGCCAGTAGCTTCACAGGGGTCTACGAGCAGTACTTC. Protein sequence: CASSFTGVYEQYF.

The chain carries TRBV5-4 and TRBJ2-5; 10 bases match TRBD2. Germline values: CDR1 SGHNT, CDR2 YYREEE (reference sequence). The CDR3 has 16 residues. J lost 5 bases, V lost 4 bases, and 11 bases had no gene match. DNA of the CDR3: TGTGCCAGCAGCCTGGCTCTAGCGGGAGTCCGGGAGACCCAGTACTTC. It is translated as CASSLALAGVRETQYF.

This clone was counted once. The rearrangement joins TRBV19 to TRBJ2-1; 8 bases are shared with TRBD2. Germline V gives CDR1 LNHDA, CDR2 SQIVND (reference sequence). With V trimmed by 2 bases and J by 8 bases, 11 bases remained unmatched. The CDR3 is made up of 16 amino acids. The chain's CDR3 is CASSINGAGVGDEQFF. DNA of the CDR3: TGTGCCAGTAGTATAAACGGAGCGGGAGTCGGCGATGAGCAGTTCTTC.

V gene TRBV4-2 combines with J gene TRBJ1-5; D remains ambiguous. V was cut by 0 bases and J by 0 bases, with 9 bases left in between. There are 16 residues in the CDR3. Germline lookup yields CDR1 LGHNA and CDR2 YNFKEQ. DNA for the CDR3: TGTGCCAGCAGCCAAGAATGGCTGGTTAGCAATCAGCCCCAGCATTTT. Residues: CASSQEWLVSNQPQHF.

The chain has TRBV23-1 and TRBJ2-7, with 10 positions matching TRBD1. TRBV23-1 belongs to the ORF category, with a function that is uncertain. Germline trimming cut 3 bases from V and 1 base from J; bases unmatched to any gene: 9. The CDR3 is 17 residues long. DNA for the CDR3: TGCGCCAGCAGTCACATCCGAGGGACAGGGGCATCCTACGAGCAGTACTTC. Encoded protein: CASSHIRGTGASYEQYF.

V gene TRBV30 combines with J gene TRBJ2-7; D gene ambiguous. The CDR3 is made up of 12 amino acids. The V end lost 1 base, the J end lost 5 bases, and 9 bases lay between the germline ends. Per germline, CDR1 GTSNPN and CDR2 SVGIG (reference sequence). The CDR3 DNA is TGTGCCTGGAGTGCCCGGGTTAACGAGCAGTACTTC. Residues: CAWSARVNEQYF. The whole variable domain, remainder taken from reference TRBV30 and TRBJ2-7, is SQTIHQWPATLVQPVGSPLSLECTVEGTSNPNLYWYRQAAGRGLQLLFYSVGIGQISSEVPQNLSASRPQDRQFILSSKKLLLSDSGFYLCAWSARVNEQYFGPGTRLTVT.

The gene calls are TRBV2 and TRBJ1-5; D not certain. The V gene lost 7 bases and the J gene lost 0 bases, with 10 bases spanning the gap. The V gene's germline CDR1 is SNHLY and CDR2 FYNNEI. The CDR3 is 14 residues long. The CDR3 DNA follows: TGTGCCAGCACGGGAGGTTATAGCAATCAGCCCCAGCATTTT. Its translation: CASTGGYSNQPQHF. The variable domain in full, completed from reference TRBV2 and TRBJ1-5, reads EPEVTQTPSHQVTQMGQEVILRCVPISNHLYFYWYRQILGQKVEFLVSFYNNEISEKSEIFDDQFSVERPDGSNFTLKIRSTKLEDSAMYFCASTGGYSNQPQHFGDGTRLSIL.

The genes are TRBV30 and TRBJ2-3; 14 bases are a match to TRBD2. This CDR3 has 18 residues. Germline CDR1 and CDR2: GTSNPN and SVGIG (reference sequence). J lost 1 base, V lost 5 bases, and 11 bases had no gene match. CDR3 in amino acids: CAWGPQGLAGVGTDTQYF. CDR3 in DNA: TGTGCCTGGGGCCCCCAGGGACTAGCGGGAGTCGGCACAGATACGCAGTATTTT.

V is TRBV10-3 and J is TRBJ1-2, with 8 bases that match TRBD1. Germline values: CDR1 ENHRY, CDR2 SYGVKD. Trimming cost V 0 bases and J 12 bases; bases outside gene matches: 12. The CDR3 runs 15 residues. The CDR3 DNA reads TGTGCCATCAGTGAGTCAGTGAAGGACAGGGACAATAACACCTTC. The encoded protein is CAISESVKDRDNNTF.

The CDR3 DNA reads as TGTGCCTGGGCCGGGACTAGCGTAGGTCGAAGCTCCTACGAGCAGTACTTC. This translates into CAWAGTSVGRSSYEQYF. The rearrangement joins TRBV30 to TRBJ2-7; 10 bases are a match to TRBD2. The V gene's germline CDR1 is GTSNPN and CDR2 SVGIG (reference sequence). This CDR3 region has 17 residues. The V segment lost 5 bases and the J segment 0 bases; nucleotides outside the gene matches: 13.

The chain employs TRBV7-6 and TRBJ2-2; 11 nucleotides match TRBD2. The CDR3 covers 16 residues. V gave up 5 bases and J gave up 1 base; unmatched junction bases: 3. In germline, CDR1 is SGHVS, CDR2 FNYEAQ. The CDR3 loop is CASSPTSGRNTGELFF. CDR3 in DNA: TGTGCCAGCAGCCCAACTAGCGGGAGGAACACCGGGGAGCTGTTTTTT.